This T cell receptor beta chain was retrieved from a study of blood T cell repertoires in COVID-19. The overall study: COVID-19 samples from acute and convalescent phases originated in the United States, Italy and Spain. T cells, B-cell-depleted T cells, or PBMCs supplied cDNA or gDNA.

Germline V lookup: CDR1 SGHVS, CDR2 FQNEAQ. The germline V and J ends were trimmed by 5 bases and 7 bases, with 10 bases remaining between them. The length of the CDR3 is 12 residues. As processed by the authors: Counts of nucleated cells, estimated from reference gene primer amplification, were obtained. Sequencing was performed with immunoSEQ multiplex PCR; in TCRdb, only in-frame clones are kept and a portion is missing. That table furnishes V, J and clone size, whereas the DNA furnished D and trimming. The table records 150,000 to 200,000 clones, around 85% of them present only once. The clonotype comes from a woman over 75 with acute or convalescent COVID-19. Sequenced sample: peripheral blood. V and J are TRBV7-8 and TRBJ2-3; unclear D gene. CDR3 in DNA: TGTGCCAGCAGCACCCTAGTAAATACGCAGTATTTT. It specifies CASSTLVNTQYF.